A single sample is the source of the 5 T cell receptor beta chains below, sequenced in a study of blood T cell repertoires in COVID-19. Clones were read by immunoSEQ multiplex PCR, and TCRdb kept only the in-frame ones, dropping some. The sample consists of about 110,000 clones, 75% to 90% of them appearing once. Sequencing was carried out using peripheral blood. Receptor source: a human donor in a cohort sampled during active COVID-19.

The chain links TRBV2 to TRBJ2-3; D perhaps matches TRBD2 (6 bases). CDR3 length equals 14 residues. The germline CDR1 and CDR2 sequences are SNHLY and FYNNEI. V was cut by 4 bases and J by 1 base, with 9 bases left in between. CDR3 loop: CASSAASGTDTQYF. The CDR3, as DNA: TGTGCCAGCAGTGCCGCTAGCGGCACAGATACGCAGTATTTT.

J is TRBJ1-1 and V is TRBV4-3, with a possible D match to TRBD1 (5 bases). The V end was cut by 2 bases, the J end by 7 bases, with 14 bases between. The CDR3 contains 14 residues. Germline V gene lookup returns CDR1 LGHNA and CDR2 YSLEER. The DNA for the CDR3 is TGCGCCAGCAGCCAACAAACAGGAGATCTTGAAGCTTTCTTT. This sequence encodes CASSQQTGDLEAFF.

V usage is TRBV5-1 and J usage is TRBJ1-1, with 9 bases that match TRBD1. Per the germline V gene, CDR1 is SGHRS and CDR2 is YFSETQ. The V gene end was trimmed by 4 bases and the J gene end by 1 base; junction bases not matched to a gene: 5. The CDR3 has 15 amino acids. CDR3 nucleotides: TGCGCCAGCAGCCCGTTGACAGGGGGGAACACTGAAGCTTTCTTT. Amino acid sequence: CASSPLTGGNTEAFF.

V and J are TRBV6-5 and TRBJ1-1; D gene ambiguous. V was clipped by 6 bases and J by 0 bases, with 5 bases between them. Germline values: CDR1 MNHEY, CDR2 SVGAGI. The CDR3 is 12 amino acids. The CDR3 bases are TGTGCCAGCAGCACTATGAACACTGAAGCTTTCTTT. It is translated as CASSTMNTEAFF.

Here the CDR3 reads CASSPKRGGRDEQFF. The CDR3 nucleotides are TGTGCCAGCAGTCCCAAGCGGGGGGGCCGGGATGAGCAGTTCTTC. The rearrangement joins TRBV6-5 to TRBJ2-1, with 10 bases fitting TRBD2. Germline V lookup: CDR1 MNHEY, CDR2 SVGAGI. This CDR3 is built from 15 residues. V was clipped by 5 bases and J by 8 bases; unmatched bases: 9.